This T cell receptor beta chain came from a study of siplizumab effects on memory and regulatory T cells. Findings and limits, study-wide: Naive T cells seemed more diverse than memory cells and seemed major alloresponse contributors. Mappable alloreactive CD4+ clones averaged approximately 70% Treg-derived with siplizumab versus around 27% in controls. The drug siplizumab significantly decreased the alloreactive sequences that could be traced to unstimulated CD4+ memory cells.

Germline CDR1 is SGHRS and CDR2 is YFSETQ. The V and J ends lost 9 bases and 3 bases respectively, with 15 bases between them. This CDR3 region has 13 residues. A remark on this clone: The antigen remains unidentified.

TCR templates numbering 90,000 to 100,000 were assayed per sample. Produced via immunoSEQ multiplex PCR; TCRdb's table is partial and in-frame only. The data contain about 100,000 clones, less than 95% of them singletons. The receptor's source is a human donor in good health. Sequences were obtained from non-Treg CD4+ T cells sorted from blood. The chain combines TRBV5-1 with TRBJ1-2; a weak D match, TRBD1 (5 bases). CDR3 nucleotide sequence: TGCGCCACCCGCCTAGGGGTAGACTATGGCTACACCTTC. Translating gives CATRLGVDYGYTF. The whole variable domain, filled in from reference TRBV5-1 and TRBJ1-2, reads KAGVTQTPRYLIKTRGQQVTLSCSPISGHRSVSWYQQTPGQGLQFLFEYFSETQRNKGNFPGRFSGRQFSNSRSEMNVSTLELGDSALYLCATRLGVDYGYTFGSGTRLTVV.